This T cell receptor beta chain comes out of a study of T cells after posttransplantation cyclophosphamide. Whole-study results and caveats: Donor-recipient repertoire similarity was low at 1-2 months, rising over year one.

TCRdb's copy holds only in-frame clones and misses some; the assay was immunoSEQ multiplex PCR. The sample comprises around 66,000 clones, roughly 93% of which are singletons, and approximately 2.7% rests with the top ten. With regard to this clone: Its target is unknown.

The V gene end was trimmed by 5 bases and the J gene end by 6 bases; junction bases not matched to a gene: 5. This CDR3 comprises 14 residues. Germline CDR1 is PRHDT and CDR2 is FYEKMQ (reference sequence). This related bone marrow graft donor gave peripheral blood on the day of marrow donation. Sequenced sample: PBMCs. The chain uses TRBV13 and TRBJ2-3; TRBD2 matches at 10 bases. The clonotype comes from a woman aged 25 to 39 in good health and a related stem cell transplant donor. CDR3 residues: CASSRGLASDTQYF. The CDR3 DNA is TGTGCCAGCAGCCGGGGACTAGCGTCGGATACGCAGTATTTT. Combining the CDR3 with reference TRBV13 and TRBJ2-3 gives the whole variable domain AAGVIQSPRHLIKEKRETATLKCYPIPRHDTVYWYQQGPGQDPQFLISFYEKMQSDKGSIPDRFSAQQFSDYHSELNMSSLELGDSALYFCASSRGLASDTQYFGPGTRLTVL.